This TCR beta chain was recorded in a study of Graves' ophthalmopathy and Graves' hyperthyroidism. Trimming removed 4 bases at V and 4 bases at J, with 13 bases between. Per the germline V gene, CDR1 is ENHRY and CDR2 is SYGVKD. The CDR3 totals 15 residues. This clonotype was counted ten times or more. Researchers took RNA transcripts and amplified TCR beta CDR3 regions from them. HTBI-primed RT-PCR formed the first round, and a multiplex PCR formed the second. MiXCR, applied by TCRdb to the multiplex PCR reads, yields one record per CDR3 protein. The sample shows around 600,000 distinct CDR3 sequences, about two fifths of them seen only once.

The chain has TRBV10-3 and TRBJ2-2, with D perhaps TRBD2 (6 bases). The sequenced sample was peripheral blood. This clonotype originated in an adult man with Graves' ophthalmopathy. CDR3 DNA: TGTGCCATCAGTGCCGGGGACTGGGTCACCGGGGAGCTGTTTTTT. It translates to CAISAGDWVTGELFF.